This entry lists 31 T cell receptor beta chains sequenced from one sample in a study of blood T cell repertoires in COVID-19. Sequencing was performed with immunoSEQ multiplex PCR; in TCRdb, only in-frame clones are kept and a portion is missing. Of tens of thousands of clones listed, approximately 85% were seen once; the top ten hold roughly 15%. Source material: peripheral blood. These receptors originate from a human donor in a cohort sampled during active COVID-19.

The V call is TRBV18, the J call TRBJ2-1, with D perhaps TRBD1 (5 bases). CDR3 size: 16 residues. Germline V lookup: CDR1 KGHSH, CDR2 LQKENI. V lost 2 bases, J lost 5 bases, and 16 bases lay in between. CDR3 sequence: CASSPDRGYSDNEQFF. The CDR3 DNA follows: TGTGCCAGCTCACCAGATAGGGGATATTCGGACAATGAGCAGTTCTTC.

The rearrangement joins TRBV6-5 to TRBJ1-5; 9 bases fit TRBD1. Germline values: CDR1 MNHEY, CDR2 SVGAGI. The CDR3 sequence is 14 residues long. The V gene end was trimmed by 6 bases and the J gene end by 12 bases; junction bases not matched to a gene: 12. The CDR3 region is CASRGQGTSEVQHF. The CDR3, as DNA: TGTGCCAGCAGGGGACAGGGTACCTCCGAGGTCCAGCATTTT.

The V and J genes are TRBV9 and TRBJ2-7; 10 bases map to TRBD2. Trimming took 4 bases from V and 4 from J; bases not matched to a gene: 8. CDR3 length equals 15 residues. The germline V gene encodes CDR1 SGDLS and CDR2 YYNGEE. The CDR3 DNA sequence: TGTGCCAGCAGCCCCCGAGCTAGCGGGGGTTACGAGCAGTACTTC. Protein sequence: CASSPRASGGYEQYF.

This sequence joins TRBV29-1 and TRBJ1-1; maybe TRBD1 (6 bases). The germline gives CDR1 SQVTM, CDR2 ANQGSEA. V was clipped by 6 bases and J by 7 bases, with 24 bases between them. The CDR3 runs to 15 residues. The CDR3 region is CSVAPGWQGQGEAFF. The CDR3 DNA is TGCAGCGTGGCCCCAGGGTGGCAGGGGCAGGGTGAAGCTTTCTTT.

The chain couples TRBV5-1 to TRBJ2-1; D gene uncertain. Trimming removed 5 bases from V and 6 bases from J, with 6 bases in between. Per the germline V gene, CDR1 is SGHRS and CDR2 is YFSETQ. The CDR3 covers 11 residues. The CDR3 region is CASSSSNEQFF. The CDR3 DNA reads as TGCGCCAGCAGTTCTTCCAATGAGCAGTTCTTC.

This clone was seen just once. The gene calls are TRBV7-2 and TRBJ2-1; D is unresolved. The germline V gene has CDR1 SGHTA and CDR2 FQGNSA. The CDR3 totals 14 residues. V gave up 6 bases and J gave up 11 bases, with 20 bases separating them. This CDR3 reads CASSRQTEFEKQFF. The CDR3 nucleotides are TGTGCCAGCAGTAGGCAGACTGAATTTGAGAAGCAGTTCTTC.

This rearrangement joins TRBV11-1 to TRBJ2-3; D ambiguous. The germline CDR1 and CDR2 sequences are SGHAT and FQDESV (reference sequence). The ends were cut back, 1 base at V and 7 bases at J, with 15 bases in the middle. The CDR3 consists of 15 residues. CDR3 DNA sequence: TGTGCCAGCAGCTTAGGCCCAGGCGCGCCGAATACGCAGTATTTT. This translates into CASSLGPGAPNTQYF. The full variable domain, in which reference TRBV11-1 and TRBJ2-3 provide the parts outside the CDR3, is EAEVAQSPRYKITEKSQAVAFWCDPISGHATLYWYRQILGQGPELLVQFQDESVVDDSQLPKDRFSAERLKGVDSTLKIQPAELGDSAMYLCASSLGPGAPNTQYFGPGTRLTVL.

V gene TRBV6-5 combines with J gene TRBJ2-4, with D possibly being TRBD1 (6 bases). Germline V gene sequence: CDR1 MNHEY, CDR2 SVGAGI. V was shortened by 8 bases and J by 4 bases, with 12 bases between the two germline ends. The CDR3 spans 13 residues. The CDR3 DNA reads as TGTGCCAGCCGGGACAACCTAAAAAACATTCAGTACTTC. It is translated as CASRDNLKNIQYF.

The V and J genes are TRBV9 and TRBJ2-7; 7 bases are shared with TRBD1. The V gene's germline CDR1 is SGDLS and CDR2 YYNGEE. V was pared by 0 bases and J by 6 bases, with 0 bases of the junction left unmatched. The CDR3 loop spans 12 amino acids. The CDR3 spells CASSVDRGEQYF. CDR3 sequence (DNA): TGTGCCAGCAGCGTAGACAGGGGCGAGCAGTACTTC. The full variable domain, its missing parts supplied by reference TRBV9 and TRBJ2-7, is DSGVTQTPKHLITATGQRVTLRCSPRSGDLSVYWYQQSLDQGLQFLIQYYNGEERAKGNILERFSAQQFPDLHSELNLSSLELGDSALYFCASSVDRGEQYFGPGTRLTVT.

The J gene is TRBJ2-7, the V gene TRBV14; no reliable D call. Trimming removed 1 base from V and 4 bases from J, with 2 bases in between. The CDR3 contains 11 residues. Germline V gene lookup returns CDR1 SGHDN and CDR2 FVKESK. CDR3 sequence (DNA): TGTGCCAGCAGCCAAGCTTACGAGCAGTACTTC. This encodes CASSQAYEQYF.

This chain uses TRBV5-1 with TRBJ2-5; 7 bases match TRBD2. The CDR3 length is 13 residues. The germline CDR1 and CDR2 sequences are SGHRS and YFSETQ. The junction had 4 bases not matched to a gene; V was cut back by 3 bases and J by 5 bases. CDR3 loop: CASSSGEGETQYF. The CDR3 DNA sequence: TGCGCCAGCAGCTCCGGGGAGGGGGAGACCCAGTACTTC.

The chain links TRBV18 to TRBJ2-7, with 13 nucleotides matching TRBD2. V shed 3 bases, J shed 2 bases, and the junction held 1 base outside the gene matches. There are 15 residues in the CDR3. Germline values: CDR1 KGHSH, CDR2 LQKENI. CDR3 protein: CASSPGTSGTYEQYF. CDR3 nucleotide sequence: TGTGCCAGCTCACCTGGGACTAGCGGGACCTACGAGCAGTACTTC. The full variable domain, rest sourced from reference TRBV18 and TRBJ2-7, is NAGVMQNPRHLVRRRGQEARLRCSPMKGHSHVYWYRQLPEEGLKFMVYLQKENIIDESGMPKERFSAEFPKEGPSILRIQQVVRGDSAAYFCASSPGTSGTYEQYFGPGTRLTVT.

The chain is built from TRBV5-4 and TRBJ2-5; unclear D gene. Germline V gene data show CDR1 as SGHNT and CDR2 as YYREEE (reference sequence). The CDR3 is 13 amino acids. V lost 4 bases to trimming and J lost 0 bases, with 7 bases between them. The CDR3 bases are TGTGCCAGCAGCCGCCAGGACCAAGAGACCCAGTACTTC. It specifies CASSRQDQETQYF.

The chain joins TRBV24-1 to TRBJ2-5, with D perhaps matching TRBD1 (6 bases). CDR1 and CDR2 (germline): KGHDR, SFDVKD. The CDR3 is made up of 15 amino acids. The germline V and J ends were trimmed by 3 bases and 2 bases, with 12 bases remaining between them. CDR3: CATSDPQGPQETQYF. The CDR3 nucleotides read TGTGCCACCAGTGATCCCCAGGGGCCTCAAGAGACCCAGTACTTC.

The chain combines TRBV5-1 with TRBJ2-1; the D gene is possibly TRBD2 (6 bases). The length of the CDR3 is 15 residues. Germline assignment: CDR1 SGHRS and CDR2 YFSETQ. Trimming took off 1 base at V and 2 bases at J, with 10 bases between the two ends. CDR3 in DNA: TGCGCCAGCAGCTTGAGTAGCGGAGCCTACAATGAGCAGTTCTTC. It encodes CASSLSSGAYNEQFF.

V usage is TRBV3-1 (or the pseudogene TRBV3-2) and J usage is TRBJ1-3; a weak D match, TRBD1 (6 bases). In germline, CDR1 is LGHDT, CDR2 YNNKEL (reference sequence). The CDR3 contains 15 residues. V lost 1 base and J 4 bases, leaving 11 bases between the germline ends. CDR3 sequence: CASSQANRDGNTIYF. CDR3 in DNA: TGTGCCAGCAGCCAAGCCAACAGGGACGGAAACACCATATATTTT.

The chain combines TRBV18 with TRBJ1-3; 8 bases line up with TRBD1. J was trimmed by 1 base and V by 6 bases; bases with no gene match: 8. Germline V gene lookup returns CDR1 KGHSH and CDR2 LQKENI. CDR3 size: 16 residues. The CDR3 spells CASSVTGDFSGNTIYF. The CDR3 DNA reads as TGTGCCAGCTCCGTGACAGGGGATTTTTCTGGAAACACCATATATTTT. Full variable domain (missing parts from reference TRBV18 and TRBJ1-3): NAGVMQNPRHLVRRRGQEARLRCSPMKGHSHVYWYRQLPEEGLKFMVYLQKENIIDESGMPKERFSAEFPKEGPSILRIQQVVRGDSAAYFCASSVTGDFSGNTIYFGEGSWLTVV.

The chain combines TRBV5-8 with TRBJ1-3, with D unclear. The CDR3 has 15 amino acids. V lost 1 base, J lost 2 bases, and 10 bases lay in between. CDR1 is SGHTS, CDR2 YDEGEE, per germline. The DNA of the CDR3 is TGTGCCAGCAGCTTGTACAGAAACCCTGGAAACACCATATATTTT. This gives the protein CASSLYRNPGNTIYF.

The chain links TRBV19 to TRBJ1-2, with TRBD1 matching over 9 bases. Germline CDR1 is LNHDA and CDR2 is SQIVND (reference sequence). V was clipped by 1 base and J by 4 bases; unmatched bases: 7. This CDR3 contains 16 residues. The CDR3 sequence: CASSIVGTGFVYGYTF. CDR3 coding DNA: TGTGCCAGTAGTATAGTTGGGACAGGGTTCGTCTATGGCTACACCTTC.

This clone has only a few counts. The chain has TRBV27 and TRBJ1-4, with D possibly being TRBD1 (5 bases). The CDR3 is 13 amino acids. Trimming stripped 5 bases from V and 6 bases from J, with 10 bases between. Germline CDR1 MNHEY, CDR2 SMNVEV (reference sequence). This chain's CDR3 is CASSRQGDEKLFF. In DNA form, the CDR3 reads TGTGCCAGCAGTCGGCAGGGTGATGAAAAACTGTTTTTT.

This clone was seen a few times. The V and J genes are TRBV27 and TRBJ2-1, with 10 bases aligning to TRBD2. The CDR3 runs 17 residues. Germline CDR1 reads MNHEY; CDR2 reads SMNVEV (reference sequence). Trimming removed 1 base from V and 5 bases from J; junction bases left unmatched: 8. The CDR3 DNA is TGTGCCAGCAGTTTATTGGGGGCTAGCGGGAGTCACAATGAGCAGTTCTTC. This codes for CASSLLGASGSHNEQFF.

J is TRBJ1-4 and V is TRBV7-9; 8 nucleotides match TRBD1. The trim removed 5 bases at V and 8 bases at J, leaving 7 bases unmatched. The germline CDR1 and CDR2 sequences are SEHNR and FQNEAQ (reference sequence). CDR3 length: 14 residues. In DNA, the CDR3 is TGTGCCAGCAGCCGTGACAGGGGACGGGAAAAACTGTTTTTT. This gives the protein CASSRDRGREKLFF.

Within the sample, this clone is medium-sized. The V and J genes are TRBV25-1 and TRBJ2-1, with a tentative D call TRBD1 (5 bases). This CDR3 comprises 14 residues. V was shortened by 3 bases and J by 0 bases, with 6 bases between the two germline ends. Germline values: CDR1 MGHDK, CDR2 SYGVNS. The CDR3 reads CASSETDSYNEQFF. CDR3 nucleotide sequence: TGTGCCAGCAGTGAGACAGACTCCTACAATGAGCAGTTCTTC. The complete variable domain, with remaining parts taken from reference TRBV25-1 and TRBJ2-1, reads EADIYQTPRYLVIGTGKKITLECSQTMGHDKMYWYQQDPGMELHLIHYSYGVNSTEKGDLSSESTVSRIRTEHFPLTLESARPSHTSQYLCASSETDSYNEQFFGPGTRLTVL.

The chain combines TRBV6-2 or TRBV6-3 with TRBJ2-7; possibly TRBD2 for D (6 bases). Trimming shortened V by 2 bases and J by 2 bases, and 10 bases separated the two germline ends. Germline CDR1 and CDR2: MNHEY and SVGEGT. The CDR3 runs 14 residues. This CDR3 is CASSYGRGTYEQYF. In DNA form, the CDR3 reads TGTGCCAGCAGTTACGGGCGGGGAACCTACGAGCAGTACTTC.

This chain connects TRBV5-4 to TRBJ1-2, with 8 bases that match TRBD1. The CDR3 has 15 residues. Germline trimming cut 6 bases from V and 5 bases from J; bases unmatched to any gene: 12. Germline loops: CDR1 SGHNT, CDR2 YYREEE (reference sequence). The CDR3 sequence: CASNSPSDRGYGYTF. The CDR3 coding sequence is TGTGCCAGCAATTCCCCTTCCGACAGGGGTTATGGCTACACCTTC.

The chain combines TRBV27 with TRBJ2-7, with D tentatively TRBD2 (5 bases). Germline assignment: CDR1 MNHEY and CDR2 SMNVEV (reference sequence). This CDR3 is built from 14 residues. Between the trimmed V and J ends, which lost 0 bases and 3 bases, there was a span of 9 bases. Here the CDR3 reads CASSLSRTFYEQYF. As DNA, the CDR3 is TGTGCCAGCAGTTTATCCCGGACTTTCTACGAGCAGTACTTC.

The chain employs TRBV5-1 and TRBJ2-1; TRBD2 aligns across 7 bases. The V segment lost 0 bases and the J segment 10 bases; nucleotides outside the gene matches: 1. CDR1 and CDR2 from the germline V gene are SGHRS and YFSETQ. The CDR3 covers 12 residues. The chain's CDR3 is CASSLDGREQFF. In DNA, the CDR3 is TGCGCCAGCAGCTTGGACGGGAGGGAGCAGTTCTTC.

The chain recombines TRBV7-9 with TRBJ2-1; D possibly corresponds to TRBD2 (6 bases). CDR1 is SEHNR, CDR2 FQNEAQ, per germline (reference sequence). This CDR3 region has 17 residues. Trimming removed 1 base at V and 0 bases at J, with 13 bases between. The CDR3 is CASSLGDSGSSYNEQFF. For the CDR3, the DNA is TGTGCCAGCAGCTTAGGAGATAGCGGAAGCTCCTACAATGAGCAGTTCTTC.

This chain links TRBV18 with TRBJ1-5, with TRBD1 matching 8 bases. This CDR3 is 16 amino acids long. Trimming at V came to 6 bases and at J to 7 bases, leaving 14 bases not matched to a gene. The V gene's germline CDR1 is KGHSH and CDR2 LQKENI. This CDR3 is CASSQTTGAPRQPQHF. DNA for the CDR3: TGTGCCAGCTCTCAGACGACAGGGGCTCCCAGACAGCCCCAGCATTTT. The entire variable domain, with the rest obtained from reference TRBV18 and TRBJ1-5, is as follows: NAGVMQNPRHLVRRRGQEARLRCSPMKGHSHVYWYRQLPEEGLKFMVYLQKENIIDESGMPKERFSAEFPKEGPSILRIQQVVRGDSAAYFCASSQTTGAPRQPQHFGDGTRLSIL.

This clone was observed once. This chain connects TRBV19 to TRBJ2-5; the match to TRBD1 covers 7 bases. After removal of 6 bases from V and 4 bases from J, the junction contained 11 bases not matched to a gene. The CDR3 loop spans 15 amino acids. Germline V CDR1 and CDR2: LNHDA, SQIVND (reference sequence). CDR3 in DNA: TGTGCCAGTAGACGGACAGGCGAGAGGGGAGAGACCCAGTACTTC. Translated, it gives CASRRTGERGETQYF.

This clone was counted once. The rearrangement links TRBV21-1 to TRBJ1-2; the table gives TRBD1 as D, unverified against the DNA. TRBV21-1 is a recognized pseudogene. This CDR3 is built from 16 residues. The CDR3 is CASSKRGGQGAYGYTF. For the CDR3, the DNA is TGTGCCAGCAGCAAGCGGGGAGGACAGGGGGCCTATGGCTACACCTTC.